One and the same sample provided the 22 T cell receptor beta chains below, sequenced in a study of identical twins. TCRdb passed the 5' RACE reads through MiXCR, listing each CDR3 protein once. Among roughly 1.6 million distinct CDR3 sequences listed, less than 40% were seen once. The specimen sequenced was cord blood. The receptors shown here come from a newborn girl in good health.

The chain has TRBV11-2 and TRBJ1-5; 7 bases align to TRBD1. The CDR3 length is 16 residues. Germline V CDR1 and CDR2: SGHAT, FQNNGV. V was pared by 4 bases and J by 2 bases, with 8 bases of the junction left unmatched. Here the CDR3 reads CASSSRTGLGNQPQHF. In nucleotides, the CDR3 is TGTGCCAGCAGCTCCCGGACAGGTTTAGGCAATCAGCCCCAGCATTTT.

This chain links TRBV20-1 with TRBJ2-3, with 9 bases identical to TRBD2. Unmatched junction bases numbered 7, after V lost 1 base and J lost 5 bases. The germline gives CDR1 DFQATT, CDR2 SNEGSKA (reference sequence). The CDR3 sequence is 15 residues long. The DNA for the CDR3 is TGCAGTGCTAGAGGCGGGGGGGCTTGGGGAGATACGCAGTATTTT. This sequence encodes CSARGGGAWGDTQYF.

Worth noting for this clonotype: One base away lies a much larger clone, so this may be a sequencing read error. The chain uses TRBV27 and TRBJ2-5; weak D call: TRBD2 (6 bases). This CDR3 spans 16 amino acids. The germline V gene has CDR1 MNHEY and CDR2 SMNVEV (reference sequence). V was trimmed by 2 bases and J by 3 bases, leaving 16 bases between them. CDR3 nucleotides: TGTGCCAGCAGTTTAGGCGGTTGGATAGCGGAAGAGACCCAGTACTTC. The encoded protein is CASSLGGWIAEETQYF.

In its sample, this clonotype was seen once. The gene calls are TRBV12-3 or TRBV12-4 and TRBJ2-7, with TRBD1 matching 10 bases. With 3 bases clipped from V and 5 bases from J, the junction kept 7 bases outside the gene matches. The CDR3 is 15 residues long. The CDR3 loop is CASSFPGTGVHEQYF. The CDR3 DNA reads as TGTGCCAGCAGTTTCCCCGGGACAGGGGTCCACGAGCAGTACTTC.

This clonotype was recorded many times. The CDR3 nucleotides are TGCGCCAGCAAGGACCTTATGGACAGCACTGAAGCTTTCTTT. Translating gives CASKDLMDSTEAFF. This chain uses TRBV5-1 with TRBJ1-1, with a weak D call TRBD1 (6 bases). The CDR3 runs to 14 residues. Germline-derived CDR1 and CDR2 are SGHRS and YFSETQ. Trimming shortened V by 6 bases and J by 4 bases, and 16 bases separated the two germline ends.

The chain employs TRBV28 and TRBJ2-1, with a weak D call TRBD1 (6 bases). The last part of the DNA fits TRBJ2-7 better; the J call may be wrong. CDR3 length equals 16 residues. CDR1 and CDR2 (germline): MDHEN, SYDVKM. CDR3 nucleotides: TGTGCCAGCAGCCCAGGACACAGGGATCTCTACAATGAGCAGTACTTC. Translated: CASSPGHRDLYNEQYF.

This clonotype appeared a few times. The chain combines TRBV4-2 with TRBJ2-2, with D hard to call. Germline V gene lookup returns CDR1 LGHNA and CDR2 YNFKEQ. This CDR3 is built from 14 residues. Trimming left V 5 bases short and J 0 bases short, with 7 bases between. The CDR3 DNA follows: TGTGCCAGCAGCTCACGGGCGAACACCGGGGAGCTGTTTTTT. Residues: CASSSRANTGELFF.

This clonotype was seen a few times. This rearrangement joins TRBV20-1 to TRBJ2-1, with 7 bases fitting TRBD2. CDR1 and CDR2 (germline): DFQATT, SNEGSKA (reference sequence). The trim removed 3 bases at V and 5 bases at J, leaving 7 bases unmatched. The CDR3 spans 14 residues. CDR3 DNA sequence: TGCAGTGCTAGCGGGGCTAGCGGAAACAATGAGCAGTTCTTC. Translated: CSASGASGNNEQFF.

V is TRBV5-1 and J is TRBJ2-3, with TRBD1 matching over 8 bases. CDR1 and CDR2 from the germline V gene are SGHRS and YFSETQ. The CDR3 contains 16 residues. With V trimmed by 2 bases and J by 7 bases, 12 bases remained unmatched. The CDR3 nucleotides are TGCGCCAGCAGCTTAGGACAGGGCTTTCTGGTAAATACGCAGTATTTT. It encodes CASSLGQGFLVNTQYF.

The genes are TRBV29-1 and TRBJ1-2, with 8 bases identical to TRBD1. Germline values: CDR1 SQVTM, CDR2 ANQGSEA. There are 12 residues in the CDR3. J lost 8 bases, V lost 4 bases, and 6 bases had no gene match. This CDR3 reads CSVGGQARGYTF. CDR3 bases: TGCAGCGTTGGGGGACAGGCTCGCGGCTACACCTTC.

The DNA of the CDR3 is TGCAGTGCTCAAAGGGGACAGCCAAGGGAGACCCAGTACTTC. Encoded protein: CSAQRGQPRETQYF. The V call is TRBV20-1, the J call TRBJ2-5; 7 bases line up with TRBD1. Germline V gives CDR1 DFQATT, CDR2 SNEGSKA (reference sequence). V was clipped by 5 bases and J by 5 bases; unmatched bases: 11. CDR3 length equals 14 residues.

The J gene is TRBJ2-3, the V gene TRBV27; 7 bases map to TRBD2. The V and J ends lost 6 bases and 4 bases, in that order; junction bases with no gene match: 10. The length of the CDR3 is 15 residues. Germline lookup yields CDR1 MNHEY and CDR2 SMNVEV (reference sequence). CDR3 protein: CASSRWAGDADTQYF. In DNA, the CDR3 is TGTGCCAGCAGCCGCTGGGCGGGGGATGCAGATACGCAGTATTTT.

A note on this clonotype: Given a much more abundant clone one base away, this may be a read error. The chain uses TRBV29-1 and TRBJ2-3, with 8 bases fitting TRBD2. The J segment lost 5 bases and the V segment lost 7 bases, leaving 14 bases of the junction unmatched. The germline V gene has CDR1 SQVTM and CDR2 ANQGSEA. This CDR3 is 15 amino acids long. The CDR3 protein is CSATSGSYFKDTQYF. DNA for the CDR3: TGCAGCGCCACTAGCGGAAGCTACTTTAAAGATACGCAGTATTTT.

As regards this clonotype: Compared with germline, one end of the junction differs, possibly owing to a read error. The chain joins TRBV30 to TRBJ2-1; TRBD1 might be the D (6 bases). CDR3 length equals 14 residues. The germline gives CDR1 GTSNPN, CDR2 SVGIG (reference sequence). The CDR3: CVWSGQFGFNEQFF. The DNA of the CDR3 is TGTGTCTGGTCCGGACAGTTTGGCTTCAATGAGCAGTTCTTC. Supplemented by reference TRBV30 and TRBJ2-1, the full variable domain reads SQTIHQWPATLVQPVGSPLSLECTVEGTSNPNLYWYRQAAGRGLQLLFYSVGIGQISSEVPQNLSASRPQDRQFILSSKKLLLSDSGFYLCVWSGQFGFNEQFFGPGTRLTVL.

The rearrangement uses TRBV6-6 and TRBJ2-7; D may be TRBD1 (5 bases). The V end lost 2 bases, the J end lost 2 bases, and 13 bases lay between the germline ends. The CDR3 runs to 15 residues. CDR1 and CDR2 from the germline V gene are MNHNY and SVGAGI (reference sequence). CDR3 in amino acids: CASSYGQGHTYEQYF. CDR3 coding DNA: TGTGCCAGCAGTTACGGGCAGGGCCACACCTACGAGCAGTACTTC.

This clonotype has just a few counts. The CDR3 DNA is TGTGCCAGCAGCTACACCCCGACAGGGGGCTATGGCTACACCTTC. Protein product: CASSYTPTGGYGYTF. The chain recombines TRBV7-2 with TRBJ1-2; 9 bases are shared with TRBD1. In germline, CDR1 is SGHTA, CDR2 FQGNSA. The J segment lost 4 bases and the V segment lost 4 bases, leaving 7 bases of the junction unmatched. This CDR3 spans 15 amino acids.

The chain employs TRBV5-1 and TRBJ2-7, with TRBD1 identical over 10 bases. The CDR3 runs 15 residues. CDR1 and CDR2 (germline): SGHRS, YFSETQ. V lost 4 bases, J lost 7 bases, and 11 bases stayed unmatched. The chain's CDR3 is CASSRSGQGYNEQYF. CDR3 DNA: TGCGCCAGCAGCAGATCGGGACAGGGGTACAATGAGCAGTACTTC.

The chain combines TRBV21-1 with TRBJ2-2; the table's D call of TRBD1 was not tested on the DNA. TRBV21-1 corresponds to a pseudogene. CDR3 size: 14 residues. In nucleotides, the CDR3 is TGTGCCAGCAGCAAAAAGCAGGGTATCGGGGAGCTGTTTTTT. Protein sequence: CASSKKQGIGELFF.

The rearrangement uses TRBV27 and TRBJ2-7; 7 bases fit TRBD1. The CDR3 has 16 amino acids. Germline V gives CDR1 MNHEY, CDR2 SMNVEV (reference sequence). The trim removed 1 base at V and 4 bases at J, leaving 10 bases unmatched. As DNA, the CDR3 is TGTGCCAGCAGTTTATATCGCCCAGAGACAGGGTACGAGCAGTACTTC. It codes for CASSLYRPETGYEQYF.

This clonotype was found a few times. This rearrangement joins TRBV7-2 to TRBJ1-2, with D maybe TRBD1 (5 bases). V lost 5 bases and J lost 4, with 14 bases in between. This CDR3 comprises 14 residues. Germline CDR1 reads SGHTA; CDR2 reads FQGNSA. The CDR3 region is CASSPKWGGYGYTF. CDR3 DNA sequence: TGTGCCAGCAGCCCGAAATGGGGCGGCTATGGCTACACCTTC.

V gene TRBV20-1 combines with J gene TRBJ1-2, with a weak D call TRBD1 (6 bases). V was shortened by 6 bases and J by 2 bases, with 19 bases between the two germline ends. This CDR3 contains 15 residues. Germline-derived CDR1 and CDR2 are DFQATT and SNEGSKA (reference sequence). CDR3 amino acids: CSAGGGGNLNYGYTF. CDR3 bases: TGCAGTGCCGGAGGGGGGGGGAATCTGAACTATGGCTACACCTTC.

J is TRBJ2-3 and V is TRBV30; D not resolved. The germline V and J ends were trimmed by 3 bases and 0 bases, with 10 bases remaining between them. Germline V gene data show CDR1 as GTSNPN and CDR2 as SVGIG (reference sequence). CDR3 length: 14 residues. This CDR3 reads CAWRGRRSTDTQYF. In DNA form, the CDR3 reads TGTGCCTGGAGAGGACGGAGAAGCACAGATACGCAGTATTTT.